Presented here are 26 T cell receptor beta chains from one specimen sequenced in a study of PD-L1 blockade in urothelial cancer. This table comes from immunoSEQ multiplex PCR, and its TCRdb copy is limited to in-frame clones, with some not included. The top ten hold 4.5% to 5.5% of the sample, which has 70,000 or so clones, 84% seen once. The sample consisted of PBMCs, taken around atezolizumab (anti-PD-L1) treatment. These receptors were taken from a man in his sixties or seventies with urothelial cancer.

The chain has TRBV6-1 and TRBJ2-7; D not certain. The CDR3 length is 13 residues. The ends were cut back, 3 bases at V and 5 bases at J, with 11 bases in the middle. Looked up from germline, CDR1 is MNHNS and CDR2 is SASEGT. CDR3 region: CASSDVALHEQYF. The CDR3 coding sequence is TGTGCCAGCAGTGACGTAGCTCTCCACGAGCAGTACTTC.

This clone was recorded once. V and J are TRBV14 and TRBJ2-5; the match to TRBD2 covers 9 bases. The V and J ends lost 1 base and 1 base, in that order; junction bases with no gene match: 10. Germline V gene data show CDR1 as SGHDN and CDR2 as FVKESK. The CDR3 extends over 18 amino acids. The CDR3 is CASSQGSLSGRSQETQYF. CDR3 DNA: TGTGCCAGCAGCCAAGGTAGTCTGAGCGGGAGGTCCCAAGAGACCCAGTACTTC.

This chain joins TRBV14 and TRBJ2-3; 12 nucleotides agree with TRBD2. Germline-derived CDR1 and CDR2 are SGHDN and FVKESK. This CDR3 spans 18 amino acids. V lost 0 bases, J lost 6 bases, and 10 bases stayed unmatched. DNA for the CDR3: TGTGCCAGCAGCCAAGATGTACGGGCTAGCGGGAGGGTCGATACGCAGTATTTT. It translates to CASSQDVRASGRVDTQYF.

This chain connects TRBV9 to TRBJ2-3; 12 positions agree with TRBD2. Trimming at V came to 3 bases and at J to 0 bases, leaving 5 bases not matched to a gene. The CDR3 sequence is 17 residues long. The germline gives CDR1 SGDLS, CDR2 YYNGEE. CDR3 DNA: TGTGCCAGCAGCGCCACTAGCGGGAGGCTCAGCACAGATACGCAGTATTTT. This encodes CASSATSGRLSTDTQYF.

Comments on this clone: The junction shows a germline mismatch at one end, possibly a read error. The chain combines TRBV7-3 with TRBJ1-1, with TRBD1 identical over 8 bases. CDR3 length: 13 residues. The germline CDR1 and CDR2 sequences are SGHTA and FQGTGA. CDR3: CASSITGGTEAFF. CDR3 bases: TGTGCCAGCAGCATAACAGGGGGCACTGAAGCTTTCTTT.

The rearrangement joins TRBV2 to TRBJ1-1; TRBD1 aligns across 8 bases. CDR3 length equals 14 residues. Losses at the gene ends were 7 bases for V and 5 bases for J; bases not matched to a gene: 9. Germline values: CDR1 SNHLY, CDR2 FYNNEI. The CDR3 is CASTSVQGATEAFF. For the CDR3, the DNA is TGTGCCAGCACCTCGGTCCAGGGGGCGACTGAAGCTTTCTTT.

CDR3: CASSISLVAGEQYF. CDR3 nucleotides: TGTGCCAGTAGTATCTCACTGGTAGCTGGGGAGCAGTACTTC. The gene calls are TRBV19 and TRBJ2-7; D remains unclear. Trimming shortened V by 3 bases and J by 7 bases, and 16 bases separated the two germline ends. Germline CDR1 and CDR2: LNHDA and SQIVND (reference sequence). The CDR3 has 14 residues.

The chain is built from TRBV4-1 and TRBJ1-2; no clear D. The CDR3 covers 13 residues. Trimming cost V 1 base and J 5 bases, with 8 bases left between them. Germline CDR1 reads MGHRA; CDR2 reads YSYEKL. Written as DNA, the CDR3 is TGCGCCAGCAGCCAAGGGCGGCTTTATGGCTACACCTTC. Protein: CASSQGRLYGYTF.

The table lists this clone with a few counts. This rearrangement joins TRBV30 to TRBJ2-2, with 11 bases fitting TRBD2. This CDR3 has 16 amino acids. CDR1 and CDR2 (germline): GTSNPN, SVGIG (reference sequence). V lost 3 bases to trimming and J lost 2 bases; unmatched junction nucleotides: 5. The CDR3 bases are TGTGCCTGGAGGGACGGGACTAGCGGTAACACCGGGGAGCTGTTTTTT. As protein: CAWRDGTSGNTGELFF.

CDR3 in DNA: TGTGCCATCAGTGAGGACGGACAGATTAATGAAAAACTGTTTTTT. It translates to CAISEDGQINEKLFF. The chain carries TRBV10-3 and TRBJ1-4, with a tentative D call TRBD1 (6 bases). Trimming took 2 bases from V and 4 from J, leaving 11 bases between them. Germline V gene lookup returns CDR1 ENHRY and CDR2 SYGVKD. The length of the CDR3 is 15 residues.

The chain carries TRBV9 and TRBJ2-1, with D possibly matching TRBD1 (6 bases). V lost 4 bases to trimming and J lost 8 bases, with 16 bases between them. Germline V gene lookup returns CDR1 SGDLS and CDR2 YYNGEE. The CDR3 runs 14 residues. CDR3 residues: CASSSHFRQDEQFF. The CDR3, as DNA: TGTGCCAGCAGCTCTCATTTTAGACAGGATGAGCAGTTCTTC.

This clone was detected once. The J gene is TRBJ2-2, the V gene TRBV7-3; D is unresolved. The V gene's germline CDR1 is SGHTA and CDR2 FQGTGA. Trimming removed 5 bases at V and 7 bases at J, with 8 bases between. This CDR3 is built from 12 residues. In nucleotides, the CDR3 is TGTGCCAGCAGCCCGTGGAGCGGGGAGCTGTTTTTT. Residues: CASSPWSGELFF.

This clone was detected once. The chain is built from TRBV7-6 and TRBJ1-1, with TRBD1 identical over 7 bases. Germline V CDR1 and CDR2: SGHVS, FNYEAQ. V lost 3 bases to trimming and J lost 1 base; unmatched junction nucleotides: 2. There are 14 residues in the CDR3. CDR3 bases: TGTGCCAGCAGCTTGGGACAGAAGAACACTGAAGCTTTCTTT. Its protein is CASSLGQKNTEAFF.

V and J are TRBV7-2 and TRBJ2-2, with TRBD2 identical over 7 bases. From germline, CDR1 is SGHTA and CDR2 FQGNSA. J was trimmed by 6 bases and V by 5 bases; bases with no gene match: 6. The length of the CDR3 is 14 residues. This CDR3 reads CASSHGRSPGELFF. CDR3 sequence (DNA): TGTGCCAGCAGCCACGGGAGGTCCCCCGGGGAGCTGTTTTTT.

This clone has just one count. The junction departs from the called germline gene at one end, perhaps through a read error. The V gene is TRBV13, the J gene TRBJ2-3; 7 positions match TRBD1. The CDR3 loop spans 15 amino acids. Germline V lookup: CDR1 PRHDT, CDR2 FYEKMQ (reference sequence). CDR3: CASGLNRGITNTQYF. The CDR3 bases are TGTGCCAGCGGCTTGAACAGGGGCATAACGAATACGCAGTATTTT. Variable domain in full (rest from reference TRBV13 and TRBJ2-3): AAGVIQSPRHLIKEKRETATLKCYPIPRHDTVYWYQQGPGQDPQFLISFYEKMQSDKGSIPDRFSAQQFSDYHSELNMSSLELGDSALYFCASGLNRGITNTQYFGPGTRLTVL.

The chain has TRBV5-1 and TRBJ2-5; 8 nucleotides align to TRBD2. Germline V CDR1 and CDR2: SGHRS, YFSETQ. With V trimmed by 0 bases and J by 3 bases, 4 bases remained unmatched. This CDR3 spans 15 amino acids. CDR3 bases: TGCGCCAGCAGCTTGGCCGGGACTAGTAAAGAGACCCAGTACTTC. It codes for CASSLAGTSKETQYF.

V usage is TRBV6-6 and J usage is TRBJ2-5, with D hard to call. The CDR3 runs 12 residues. Trimming pared 2 bases from V and 5 bases from J, leaving 6 bases between. CDR1 is MNHNY, CDR2 SVGAGI, per germline (reference sequence). Here the CDR3 DNA reads TGTGCCAGCAGTTACGTCGGGGAGACCCAGTACTTC. Translation: CASSYVGETQYF.

The J gene is TRBJ1-1, the V gene TRBV6-1, with D possibly TRBD1 on 5 matching bases. The CDR3 spans 16 residues. Germline CDR1 and CDR2: MNHNS and SASEGT. With 1 base removed from V and 3 bases from J, the gap between germline ends came to 15 bases. The CDR3 nucleotides read TGTGCCAGCAGTGAAGGAGCCAGGGAAGGAGACACTGAAGCTTTCTTT. Residues: CASSEGAREGDTEAFF.

J is TRBJ2-1 and V is TRBV29-1; 8 positions match TRBD2. V lost 8 bases and J lost 8; bases outside the gene matches: 2. The CDR3 has 10 amino acids. Germline lookup yields CDR1 SQVTM and CDR2 ANQGSEA. CDR3 residues: CSYGRDEQFF. The CDR3 DNA follows: TGCAGCTACGGGAGGGATGAGCAGTTCTTC.

This chain uses TRBV27 with TRBJ1-1, with 7 bases matching TRBD1. The V and J ends lost 5 bases and 13 bases, in that order; junction bases with no gene match: 16. Germline CDR1 MNHEY, CDR2 SMNVEV (reference sequence). The CDR3 consists of 14 residues. The CDR3 reads CASSPGQAQTWGFF. The DNA for the CDR3 is TGTGCCAGCAGTCCCGGACAGGCACAAACCTGGGGTTTCTTT.

The table lists this clone with a few counts. The rearrangement joins TRBV19 to TRBJ1-5; D perhaps matches TRBD1 (5 bases). V dropped 7 bases and J dropped 3 bases, with 10 bases sitting between them. Germline V gives CDR1 LNHDA, CDR2 SQIVND (reference sequence). CDR3 length: 13 residues. The CDR3 loop reads CASNAGYNQPQHF. In DNA form, the CDR3 reads TGTGCCAGTAACGCAGGGTACAATCAGCCCCAGCATTTT.

The J gene is TRBJ2-1, the V gene TRBV6-5, with a weak D call TRBD2 (6 bases). The CDR3 sequence is 14 residues long. CDR1 and CDR2 from the germline V gene are MNHEY and SVGAGI. V shed 4 bases and J shed 6 bases, with 13 bases lying between them. CDR3 sequence (DNA): TGTGCCAGCAGTTTGGGACTCCCTTTCAATGAGCAGTTCTTC. It translates to CASSLGLPFNEQFF.

This rearrangement joins TRBV19 to TRBJ2-2, with a possible D match to TRBD1 (5 bases). Germline loops: CDR1 LNHDA, CDR2 SQIVND (reference sequence). This CDR3 spans 15 amino acids. V lost 2 bases to trimming and J lost 6 bases, with 13 bases between them. CDR3 DNA sequence: TGTGCCAGTAGTATATCCCAAGCAGGGTCCGGGGAGCTGTTTTTT. Protein: CASSISQAGSGELFF.

The V call is TRBV13, the J call TRBJ2-3; 7 bases align to TRBD1. Germline CDR1 is PRHDT and CDR2 is FYEKMQ (reference sequence). Trimming at V came to 5 bases and at J to 3 bases, leaving 8 bases not matched to a gene. This CDR3 is 15 amino acids long. CDR3 in amino acids: CASSQNLQGTDTQYF. CDR3 in DNA: TGTGCCAGCAGCCAAAATTTACAGGGGACAGATACGCAGTATTTT.

V usage is TRBV6-1 and J usage is TRBJ2-7; tentatively, D is TRBD2 (6 bases). Germline CDR1 is MNHNS and CDR2 is SASEGT. V lost 7 bases to trimming and J lost 2 bases, with 15 bases between them. This CDR3 is built from 14 residues. CDR3 bases: TGTGCCAGCACCCTGGGGACTGGTCCCTACGAGCAGTACTTC. Protein sequence: CASTLGTGPYEQYF.

The CDR3 DNA reads as TGTGCCAGCAGTTTAAAAGGGACAGGGGGGAACGAGCAGTACTTC. This encodes CASSLKGTGGNEQYF. The chain uses TRBV27 and TRBJ2-7; 11 bases map to TRBD1. The germline V gene has CDR1 MNHEY and CDR2 SMNVEV (reference sequence). Losses at the gene ends were 2 bases for V and 5 bases for J; bases not matched to a gene: 5. CDR3 length: 15 amino acids.